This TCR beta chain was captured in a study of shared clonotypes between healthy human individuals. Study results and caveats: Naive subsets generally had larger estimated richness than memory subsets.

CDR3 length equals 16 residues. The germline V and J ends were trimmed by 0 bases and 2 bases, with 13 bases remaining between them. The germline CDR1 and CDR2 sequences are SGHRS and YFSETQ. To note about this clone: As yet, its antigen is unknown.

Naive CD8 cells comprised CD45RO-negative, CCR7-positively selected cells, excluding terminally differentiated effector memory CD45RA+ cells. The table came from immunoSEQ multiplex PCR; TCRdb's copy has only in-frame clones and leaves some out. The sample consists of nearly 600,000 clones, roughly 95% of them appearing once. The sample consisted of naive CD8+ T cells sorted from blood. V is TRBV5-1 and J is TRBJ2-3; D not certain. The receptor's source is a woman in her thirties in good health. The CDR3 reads CASSLVEKVDTDTQYF. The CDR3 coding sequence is TGCGCCAGCAGCTTGGTGGAGAAAGTAGACACAGATACGCAGTATTTT. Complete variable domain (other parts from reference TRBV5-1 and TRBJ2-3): KAGVTQTPRYLIKTRGQQVTLSCSPISGHRSVSWYQQTPGQGLQFLFEYFSETQRNKGNFPGRFSGRQFSNSRSEMNVSTLELGDSALYLCASSLVEKVDTDTQYFGPGTRLTVL.